A single sample gave rise to the 8 T cell receptor beta chains below, sequenced in a study of Graves' ophthalmopathy and Graves' hyperthyroidism. For repertoire sequencing, the TCR beta CDR3 regions were amplified from RNA transcripts. After a first-round RT-PCR with HTBI primers, a second-round multiplex PCR was run. In TCRdb, the multiplex PCR reads were re-called with MiXCR into one record per CDR3 protein. The data hold around 670,000 distinct CDR3 sequences, with about 44% observed a single time. The sample taken for sequencing was peripheral blood. Receptors originate from an adult man with Graves' ophthalmopathy.

The sample holds many counts of this clonotype. The J gene is TRBJ2-5, the V gene TRBV2; 8 bases agree with TRBD1. Germline V gives CDR1 SNHLY, CDR2 FYNNEI. The CDR3 length is 13 residues. With V trimmed by 4 bases and J by 4 bases, 2 bases remained unmatched. The CDR3 DNA follows: TGTGCCAGCAGTGGGACAGGGCGAGAGACCCAGTACTTC. Translating gives CASSGTGRETQYF.

This clonotype was found many times. The chain joins TRBV10-3 to TRBJ2-5; D is undetermined. Between the trimmed V and J ends, which lost 0 bases and 0 bases, there was a span of 5 bases. Germline V lookup: CDR1 ENHRY, CDR2 SYGVKD. CDR3 size: 14 residues. The chain's CDR3 is CAISESRDQETQYF. The CDR3 DNA reads TGTGCCATCAGTGAGTCAAGGGACCAAGAGACCCAGTACTTC.

CDR3 sequence: CASSHQSNTGELFF. The CDR3 region has the DNA TGTGCCAGCAGCCACCAATCTAACACCGGGGAGCTGTTTTTT. The rearrangement uses TRBV7-2 and TRBJ2-2, with unresolved D. Trimming left V 5 bases short and J 2 bases short, with 9 bases between. Germline values: CDR1 SGHTA, CDR2 FQGNSA. This CDR3 has 14 residues.

Notes on this clonotype: A read error is possible here, since a much larger clone lies one base away. The gene calls are TRBV7-2 and TRBJ2-7; D may be TRBD1 or TRBD2 (6 bases each). V gave up 3 bases and J gave up 6 bases, with 15 bases separating them. CDR1 SGHTA and CDR2 FQGNSA come from the germline V gene. The CDR3 runs to 14 residues. CDR3 sequence reads: CASSFFRGHREQYF. The DNA for the CDR3 is TGTGCCAGCAGCTTTTTTCGGGGGCATCGCGAGCAGTACTTC.

Turning to this clonotype: This may be a read error: a much more frequent sequence differs by one nucleotide. The V call is TRBV7-3, the J call TRBJ2-7, with 9 bases matching TRBD2. The junction had 8 bases not matched to a gene; V was cut back by 5 bases and J by 6 bases. The V gene's germline CDR1 is SGHTA and CDR2 FQGTGA. The CDR3 extends over 14 amino acids. The CDR3 nucleotides are TGTGCCAGCAGCCCCCTAGCGGGACGAGCCGAGCAGTACTTC. This codes for CASSPLAGRAEQYF.

In its sample, this clonotype was seen a few times. This chain joins TRBV11-2 and TRBJ1-4, with D unclear. CDR3 length equals 15 residues. Per the germline V gene, CDR1 is SGHAT and CDR2 is FQNNGV. Trimming removed 2 bases from V and 2 bases from J, with 9 bases in between. CDR3 in DNA: TGTGCCAGCAGCTTAAGTCCCGGTACTAATGAAAAACTGTTTTTT. Translating it yields CASSLSPGTNEKLFF. The variable domain in full, completed from reference TRBV11-2 and TRBJ1-4, reads EAGVAQSPRYKIIEKRQSVAFWCNPISGHATLYWYQQILGQGPKLLIQFQNNGVVDDSQLPKDRFSAERLKGVDSTLKIQPAKLEDSAVYLCASSLSPGTNEKLFFGSGTQLSVL.

V gene TRBV6-4 combines with J gene TRBJ2-2; possibly TRBD1 for D (6 bases). This CDR3 has 14 amino acids. Deletions cut 8 bases from V and 4 bases from J, with 14 bases between. From germline, CDR1 is MRHNA and CDR2 SNTAGT. For the CDR3, the DNA is TGTGCCAGCGGCCCCCAGGGGCGCACCGGGGAGCTGTTTTTT. Its translation is CASGPQGRTGELFF.

The gene calls are TRBV10-2 and TRBJ1-2; no firm D call. This CDR3 comprises 13 residues. Germline lookup yields CDR1 WSHSY and CDR2 SAAADI. The V end lost 7 bases, the J end lost 1 base, and 10 bases lay between the germline ends. The CDR3 sequence: CASNGLYNYGYTF. In DNA form, the CDR3 reads TGCGCCAGCAATGGATTGTATAACTATGGCTACACCTTC.